One sample yielded the 23 T cell receptor beta chains listed below, sequenced in a study of CD8+CD57+ T cells in acquired aplastic anemia listed by TCRdb under 2018. The sequencer was an Illumina HiSeq 2000. TCR beta VDJ combination and CDR3 sequence profiling used genomic DNA as the template. TCRdb trimmed the raw reads at Q25, called clones with MiXCR and kept productive beta chains. For every CDR3 protein sequence, its rows merge into one entry that carries the most common genes and DNA. A total of a few hundred thousand distinct CDR3 sequences appear in this sample, 65% to 80% of them only once. Of the sample, 3.5% to 4.5% falls within the top ten clones. Sequencing was done on a sample of sorted CD4+, CD8+, or CD8+CD57+ T cells (not recorded which) from PBMCs. These TCRs come from a human donor in good health, serving as a control.

The V call is TRBV11-1, the J call TRBJ2-5, with D maybe TRBD2 (5 bases). Deletions cut 10 bases from V and 5 bases from J, with 29 bases between. The CDR3 consists of 17 residues. The germline gives CDR1 SGHAT, CDR2 FQDESV (reference sequence). The CDR3 spells CATSRDRGREGRETQYF. CDR3 in DNA: TGTGCCACCAGTAGAGATCGTGGGCGAGAGGGTAGGGAGACCCAGTACTTC. Using reference TRBV11-1 and TRBJ2-5 for the parts outside the CDR3, the full variable domain is EAEVAQSPRYKITEKSQAVAFWCDPISGHATLYWYRQILGQGPELLVQFQDESVVDDSQLPKDRFSAERLKGVDSTLKIQPAELGDSAMYLCATSRDRGREGRETQYFGPGTRLLVL.

V and J are TRBV5-5 and TRBJ1-2; a weak D match, TRBD1 (5 bases). V was trimmed by 6 bases and J by 3 bases, leaving 18 bases between them. Germline-derived CDR1 and CDR2 are SGHKS and YYEKEE (reference sequence). This CDR3 is built from 15 residues. This CDR3 reads CASTSTTAEYYGYTF. CDR3 nucleotides: TGTGCCAGCACCTCCACGACAGCCGAGTACTATGGCTACACCTTC.

This clonotype was picked up a small number of times. This sequence may be a read error, since a much larger clone differs from it by one base. V gene TRBV7-9 combines with J gene TRBJ1-6; D call uncertain. V lost 3 bases and J 8 bases, leaving 14 bases between the germline ends. Germline V gene sequence: CDR1 SEHNR, CDR2 FQNEAQ (reference sequence). CDR3 length: 15 amino acids. CDR3 amino acids: CASSLTQQRDSPLHF. Written as DNA, the CDR3 is TGTGCCAGCAGCTTGACGCAGCAGAGAGATTCACCCCTCCACTTT.

The J gene is TRBJ2-2, the V gene TRBV7-3; 10 bases are a match to TRBD2. V shed 5 bases and J 4 bases; nucleotides not matched to a gene: 7. CDR1 and CDR2 from the germline V gene are SGHTA and FQGTGA. This CDR3 comprises 16 residues. The CDR3 DNA reads TGTGCCAGCAGCCCCTCAAGCGGGGGGGGCACCGGGGAGCTGTTTTTT. It specifies CASSPSSGGGTGELFF.

On this clonotype: One end of the junction is discordant with germline, which a read error may explain. In nucleotides, the CDR3 is TGTGCCAGCAACCCATTCGGGACAGCTGCCTACGAGCAGTTC. Its protein is CASNPFGTAAYEQF. The chain couples TRBV7-3 to TRBJ2-5; 7 bases align to TRBD1. The CDR3 runs 14 residues. CDR1 and CDR2 (germline): SGHTA, FQGTGA.

The table lists this clonotype with a count of one. This chain links TRBV5-1 with TRBJ2-7; possibly TRBD2 for D (5 bases). There are 17 residues in the CDR3. The germline V and J ends were trimmed by 4 bases and 6 bases, with 26 bases remaining between them. Germline V lookup: CDR1 SGHRS, CDR2 YFSETQ. DNA of the CDR3: TGCGCCAGCAGCGGGATGTCTGGCCTAAGGGAGTCGGGCGAGCAGTACTTC. Its translation: CASSGMSGLRESGEQYF.

The chain is built from TRBV9 and TRBJ2-1, with 7 bases matching TRBD1. CDR1 and CDR2 from the germline V gene are SGDLS and YYNGEE. V gave up 4 bases and J gave up 7 bases; unmatched junction bases: 11. This CDR3 contains 15 residues. As DNA, the CDR3 is TGTGCCAGCAGCCAATTGAACAGGGGTCCGAATGAGCAGTTCTTC. Translation gives CASSQLNRGPNEQFF.

Note on this clonotype: One end of the junction is discordant with germline, which a read error may explain. This chain uses TRBV2 with TRBJ2-7; D not resolved. The CDR3 totals 13 residues. Germline values: CDR1 SNHLY, CDR2 FYNNEI. The CDR3 bases are TGTGCCAGCAGCTTAGCACGGGCTTACGACCAGTACTTC. As protein: CASSLARAYDQYF.

Worth noting for this clonotype: The junction and the germline gene differ at one end; a read error may be behind it. The rearrangement joins TRBV5-1 to TRBJ2-5, with D possibly TRBD2 on 5 matching bases. CDR1 SGHRS and CDR2 YFSETQ come from the germline V gene. The length of the CDR3 is 15 residues. The CDR3 is CASSLGGLPQETQYF. As DNA, the CDR3 is TGTGCCAGCAGCTTAGGCGGGTTACCCCAAGAGACCCAGTACTTC.

V usage is TRBV14 and J usage is TRBJ2-7, with D unclear. Germline lookup yields CDR1 SGHDN and CDR2 FVKESK. The CDR3 runs 13 residues. CDR3 region: CASSVVAGNKQSV. In nucleotides, the CDR3 is TGTGCCAGCAGCGTAGTTGCAGGCAACAAGCAGTCCGTC.

Of note for this clonotype: A junction end diverges from the germline sequence, so it may reflect a read error. This chain uses TRBV5-1 with TRBJ1-1; D unresolved. Looked up from germline, CDR1 is SGHRS and CDR2 is YFSETQ. The CDR3 contains 14 residues. The CDR3 loop reads CACTPSGSDTEAFF. Here the CDR3 DNA reads TGTGCCTGCACACCTAGTGGTTCGGACACTGAAGCTTTCTTT.

About this clonotype: The junction and the germline gene differ at one end; a read error may be behind it. The chain has TRBV7-7 and TRBJ1-5; D ambiguous. The CDR3 runs 14 residues. In germline, CDR1 is SSHAT, CDR2 FNYEAQ (reference sequence). The CDR3 region has the DNA TGTGCTAGCAACTTAGCGGGAGCGTCAACCCACGAGCAGTTT. Protein product: CASNLAGASTHEQF.

DNA of the CDR3: TGTGCCAGCAGTAAGGCGGGTCGGCAAAATGAAAAACTGTTTTTT. Protein: CASSKAGRQNEKLFF. The rearrangement uses TRBV12-3 or TRBV12-4 and TRBJ1-4; D ambiguous. CDR3 length: 15 amino acids. The V and J ends lost 5 bases and 5 bases respectively, with 15 bases between them.

CDR3 coding DNA: TGTGCCAGTAGTATCGTGGGGGGCGGGGAGACCCAGTACTTC. Translation gives CASSIVGGGETQYF. The V and J genes are TRBV19 and TRBJ2-5; D tentatively reads TRBD1 or TRBD2 (6 bases each). Deletions cut 3 bases from V and 5 bases from J, with 13 bases between. Germline lookup yields CDR1 LNHDA and CDR2 SQIVND (reference sequence). This CDR3 region has 14 residues.

DNA for the CDR3: TGTGCCGTGAGGGCTAGCGGGGCAGATACGCAGTATTTT. It codes for CAVRASGADTQYF. The chain has TRBV5-4 and TRBJ2-3, with TRBD2 identical over 9 bases. V lost 10 bases to trimming and J lost 4 bases; unmatched junction nucleotides: 7. Germline lookup yields CDR1 SGHNT and CDR2 YYREEE (reference sequence). The CDR3 runs 13 residues. Variable domain in full (rest from reference TRBV5-4 and TRBJ2-3): ETGVTQSPTHLIKTRGQQVTLRCSSQSGHNTVSWYQQALGQGPQFIFQYYREEENGRGNFPPRFSGLQFPNYSSELNVNALELDDSALYLCAVRASGADTQYFGPGTRLTVL.

The V and J genes are TRBV12-3 or TRBV12-4 and TRBJ2-3; the D is unclear. The CDR3 covers 12 residues. Trimming took off 5 bases at V and 5 bases at J, with 8 bases between the two ends. This chain's CDR3 is CASSRGGDTQYF. DNA of the CDR3: TGTGCCAGCAGTCGCGGTGGAGATACGCAGTATTTT.

V gene TRBV20-1 combines with J gene TRBJ2-7; tentatively, D is TRBD2 (6 bases). V gave up 5 bases and J gave up 6 bases, with 17 bases separating them. Germline CDR1 reads DFQATT; CDR2 reads SNEGSKA (reference sequence). The CDR3 is made up of 13 amino acids. The chain's CDR3 is CSALDGAEGEQYF. The CDR3 DNA reads TGCAGTGCTCTTGACGGAGCGGAGGGCGAGCAGTACTTC.

A note on this clonotype: One junction end does not reproduce the germline sequence, and a read error may be involved. The rearrangement joins TRBV15 to TRBJ1-3; D remains unclear. The CDR3 has 14 amino acids. Germline V gene sequence: CDR1 LNHNV, CDR2 YYDKDF (reference sequence). The CDR3 reads CASSGEGGGNAIYF. The CDR3 coding sequence is TGTGCCAGCAGTGGGGAGGGCGGAGGAAACGCCATATATTTT.

The chain couples TRBV10-3 to TRBJ2-1; 7 bases line up with TRBD2. After removal of 4 bases from V and 6 bases from J, the junction contained 6 bases not matched to a gene. Per germline, CDR1 ENHRY and CDR2 SYGVKD. The CDR3 has 14 amino acids. This CDR3 reads CAISASGGTNEQFF. CDR3 DNA sequence: TGTGCCATCAGTGCTAGCGGCGGGACCAATGAGCAGTTCTTC.

This clonotype was observed many times. J is TRBJ1-1 and V is TRBV9; D is unresolved. With 4 bases removed from V and 12 bases from J, the gap between germline ends came to 19 bases. The CDR3 runs 13 residues. Germline lookup yields CDR1 SGDLS and CDR2 YYNGEE. The CDR3 sequence is CASSTEGPEGSFF. CDR3 nucleotide sequence: TGTGCCAGCAGCACAGAAGGACCCGAGGGATCTTTCTTT.

The table lists this clonotype with many counts. V usage is TRBV4-3 and J usage is TRBJ1-2; D possibly corresponds to TRBD1 (6 bases). Germline lookup yields CDR1 LGHNA and CDR2 YSLEER. The CDR3 is made up of 18 amino acids. V was shortened by 1 base and J by 6 bases, with 24 bases between the two germline ends. The CDR3, as DNA: TGCGCCAGCAGCCAAGTTTGGGCAGGGGAATTGGGATGGAATGGCTACACCTTC. Translating it yields CASSQVWAGELGWNGYTF.

Points on this clonotype: The junction does not match germline at one end; this may be a read error. The chain uses TRBV5-1 and TRBJ2-2; D tentatively reads TRBD1 or TRBD2 (7 bases each). Germline V gene sequence: CDR1 SGHRS, CDR2 YFSETQ. The CDR3 is made up of 15 amino acids. CDR3 sequence: CASSGTDIQGGELFF. CDR3 DNA sequence: TGTGCCAGCAGCGGGACAGATATCCAGGGCGGGGAGCTGTTTTTT.

About this clonotype itself: One end of the junction fails to match germline, which may point to a read error. This rearrangement joins TRBV3-1 to TRBJ2-5; TRBD2 aligns across 15 bases. The V gene's germline CDR1 is LGHDT and CDR2 YNNKEL (reference sequence). This CDR3 has 16 residues. The CDR3 coding sequence is TGTGCCAGTAGCCCTTCGGGACTAGCGGGGGGACGTATCCAGCACTTC. This sequence encodes CASSPSGLAGGRIQHF.